Below are 13 T cell receptor beta chains sequenced from a single sample in a study of read filtering for tumor transcriptome and immune sequencing. Molecular barcoded adaptors covering alpha/delta and beta/gamma chains were used on 400 ng RNA. TCRdb reprocessed the reads via MiXCR and lists one record per CDR3 protein. The data hold fewer than 50,000 distinct CDR3 sequences, with about an eighth observed a single time. Sequencing was performed on a population of CD138-negative cells sorted from bone marrow. The receptors stem from a donor aged 40 or older with multiple myeloma.

In this sample, this clonotype turned up many times. The gene calls are TRBV5-5 and TRBJ2-1, with TRBD1 matching over 8 bases. J gave up 0 bases and V 4 bases, and 0 bases lay outside the gene matches. This CDR3 contains 14 residues. CDR1 SGHKS and CDR2 YYEKEE come from the germline V gene (reference sequence). The CDR3 region has the DNA TGTGCCAGCAGCCAGGGGGCCTCCTACAATGAGCAGTTCTTC. Protein: CASSQGASYNEQFF.

Comment on this clonotype: A much larger clone differs by one base, so this may be a read error. The chain is built from TRBV4-1 and TRBJ2-3; TRBD2 matches at 14 bases. After removal of 3 bases from V and 2 bases from J, the junction contained 7 bases not matched to a gene. The CDR3 length is 18 residues. Germline loops: CDR1 MGHRA, CDR2 YSYEKL. CDR3: CASSHRTSGRFPTDTQYF. The CDR3 coding sequence is TGCGCCAGCAGCCACAGGACTAGCGGGAGGTTTCCCACAGATACGCAGTATTTT.

This clonotype showed up many times. The rearrangement uses TRBV28 and TRBJ1-1, with D uncertain. V dropped 3 bases and J dropped 0 bases, with 14 bases sitting between them. Per germline, CDR1 MDHEN and CDR2 SYDVKM. This CDR3 contains 16 residues. The chain's CDR3 is CASSLDIWVLNTEAFF. In DNA form, the CDR3 reads TGTGCCAGCAGTTTGGATATTTGGGTTTTGAACACTGAAGCTTTCTTT.

This clonotype has at least ten counts. J is TRBJ2-2 and V is TRBV4-3, with TRBD1 as a possible D gene (7 bases). Per germline, CDR1 LGHNA and CDR2 YSLEER. The CDR3 extends over 15 amino acids. Trimming took 4 bases from V and 1 from J, leaving 10 bases between them. DNA of the CDR3: TGCGCCAGCAGCCTGCGGGACAGGAACACCGGGGAGCTGTTTTTT. Amino acids: CASSLRDRNTGELFF.

This clonotype showed up many times. This chain links TRBV29-1 with TRBJ2-1; 9 bases align to TRBD1. Germline trimming cut 6 bases from V and 4 bases from J; bases unmatched to any gene: 10. CDR1 is SQVTM, CDR2 ANQGSEA, per germline. The CDR3 covers 15 residues. The CDR3 coding sequence is TGCAGCGTCAATACCGGGACAGGGAGGTACAATGAGCAGTTCTTC. The encoded protein is CSVNTGTGRYNEQFF.

In its sample, this clonotype was seen many times. The V and J genes are TRBV9 and TRBJ2-1; 7 bases are shared with TRBD2. CDR3 length: 16 residues. CDR1 and CDR2 from the germline V gene are SGDLS and YYNGEE. With V trimmed by 4 bases and J by 8 bases, 15 bases remained unmatched. CDR3 in amino acids: CASSSEGGRAFDEQFF. The CDR3 bases are TGTGCCAGCAGCTCAGAAGGAGGGAGGGCCTTCGATGAGCAGTTCTTC.

This clonotype was recorded once. The V gene is TRBV3-1, the J gene TRBJ2-1; D might be TRBD1 or TRBD2, each matching 5 bases. CDR3 length equals 12 residues. V shed 4 bases and J shed 8 bases, with 9 bases lying between them. Germline lookup yields CDR1 LGHDT and CDR2 YNNKEL (reference sequence). The CDR3 region is CASSLRGDEQFF. In DNA, the CDR3 is TGTGCCAGCAGCCTAAGAGGGGATGAGCAGTTCTTC.

In its sample, this clonotype was seen many times. The rearrangement links TRBV18 to TRBJ1-3; D gene unclear. V lost 2 bases and J 2 bases, leaving 10 bases between the germline ends. The CDR3 totals 15 residues. Per the germline V gene, CDR1 is KGHSH and CDR2 is LQKENI. CDR3 in DNA: TGTGCCAGCTCACCAAACGGGGTAACTGGAAACACCATATATTTT. As protein: CASSPNGVTGNTIYF.

This clonotype has just a few counts. The chain has TRBV12-5 and TRBJ2-1; no clear D. The CDR3 is made up of 15 amino acids. In germline, CDR1 is LGHNT, CDR2 FRNRAP. Trimming shortened V by 0 bases and J by 0 bases, and 6 bases separated the two germline ends. CDR3 nucleotide sequence: TGTGCTAGTGGTTTGGTTCCGAGCTCCTACAATGAGCAGTTCTTC. Its translation is CASGLVPSSYNEQFF.

This clonotype has a handful of counts. The J gene is TRBJ2-5, the V gene TRBV7-8; possible D gene TRBD1, 8 bases. The CDR3 spans 15 residues. Germline loops: CDR1 SGHVS, CDR2 FQNEAQ. Trimming took 3 bases from V and 7 from J, leaving 18 bases between them. The chain's CDR3 is CASSFGQGGVGTQYF. CDR3 DNA: TGTGCCAGCAGCTTTGGACAGGGAGGGGTAGGGACCCAGTACTTC.

Concerning this clonotype itself: Sequence at one end of the junction differs from germline and may be a read error. The chain uses TRBV7-6 and TRBJ2-2; 7 nucleotides align to TRBD1. Germline-derived CDR1 and CDR2 are SGHVS and FNYEAQ. The CDR3 totals 16 residues. CDR3 bases: TGTGCCAGCAGCTTAGTCAGGGGGAGTGGGGGCCGGGGAGCTGTTTTT. It specifies CASSLVRGSGGRGAVF.

This clonotype was counted only a few times. The chain links TRBV7-9 to TRBJ2-1; D is unclear. V lost 1 base to trimming and J lost 10 bases, with 11 bases between them. The CDR3 sequence is 13 residues long. In germline, CDR1 is SEHNR, CDR2 FQNEAQ (reference sequence). CDR3 sequence reads: CASSLEVSVEQFF. CDR3 bases: TGTGCCAGCAGCTTAGAGGTGTCAGTCGAGCAGTTCTTC.

In its sample, this clonotype was seen many times. The chain has TRBV7-2 and TRBJ2-1; D is unclear. Between the trimmed V and J ends, which lost 5 bases and 6 bases, there was a span of 11 bases. The CDR3 runs 13 residues. CDR1 is SGHTA, CDR2 FQGNSA, per germline. This CDR3 is CASSLNQLNEQFF. The CDR3 DNA reads as TGTGCCAGCAGCCTCAATCAACTCAATGAGCAGTTCTTC.